This TCR beta chain is drawn from a study of CD8+ T cells in alopecia areata. Study in general: After 6 to 18 months of tofacitinib, follow-up continued 6 months off drug. Whole-study findings and limits: Mouse data revealed clearer TCR sharing than patient data did, a gap possibly tied to HLA.

Treatment specified: oral pan-JAK inhibitor, 5-10 mg twice daily. Germline V gene data show CDR1 as MNHNS and CDR2 as SASEGT. V gave up 8 bases and J gave up 4 bases, with 9 bases separating them. CDR3 size: 12 residues. After isolation, RNA underwent reverse transcription to generate cDNA as the sequencing template. Generated by immunoSEQ multiplex PCR, the TCRdb table keeps only in-frame clones and is missing some. The sample lists under 250,000 clones; 66% were seen once. Points on this clone: Its specificity is unknown.

The sequencing used CD4+ T cells sorted from blood, collected between weeks 43 and 45, from a patient treated with tofacitinib. The chain joins TRBV6-1 to TRBJ1-5; unclear D gene. This sequence was found in a human donor with alopecia areata. The CDR3 sequence: CASQTVNQPQHF. As DNA, the CDR3 is TGTGCCAGCCAGACGGTTAATCAGCCCCAGCATTTT.